The sequence of this TCR beta chain was determined in a study of T-cell memory formation after mild COVID-19. Study context: Clusters were largely donor specific. Study findings and constraints: CD4/CD8 balance held among clones contracting day 15 to 85, and later expanders leaned CD4+. Clones which contracted sat mainly in CM and EM if CD4+, and in EMRA if CD8+. Some SARS-CoV-2-responding clones were already detected in memory before infection.

The CDR3 loop spans 13 amino acids. The germline CDR1 and CDR2 sequences are SGHRS and YFSETQ. One entry per CDR3 protein results from TCRdb running MiXCR on the 5' RACE reads. The data contain about 360,000 distinct CDR3 sequences, approximately 15% of them singletons. Comment on this clonotype: Its antigen is currently unknown. One end of the junction does not line up with germline, which may come from a read error.

The clonotype was recovered from a man between 18 and 35 years old who had mild COVID-19 (a few samples of this study predate the infection). Cell type and time point are not known. This chain uses TRBV5-1 with TRBJ2-5; D possibly matches TRBD1 or TRBD2 (6 bases each). Sequencing input: PBMCs or a T cell subset sorted from them (not recorded which). The CDR3 is CASSFSIGGPPNF. The DNA of the CDR3 is TGCGCCAGCAGCTTTAGTATCGGGGGCCCCCCGAACTTC.